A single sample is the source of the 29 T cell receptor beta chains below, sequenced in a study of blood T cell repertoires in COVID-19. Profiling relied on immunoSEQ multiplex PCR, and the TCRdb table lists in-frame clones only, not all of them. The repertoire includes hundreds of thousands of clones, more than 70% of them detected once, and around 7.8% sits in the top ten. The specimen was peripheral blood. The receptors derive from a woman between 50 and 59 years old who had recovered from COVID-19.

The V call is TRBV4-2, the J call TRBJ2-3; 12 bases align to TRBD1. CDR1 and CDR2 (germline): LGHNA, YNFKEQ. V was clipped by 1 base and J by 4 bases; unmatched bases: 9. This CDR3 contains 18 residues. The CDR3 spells CASSQVYPGTGGADTQYF. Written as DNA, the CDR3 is TGTGCCAGCAGCCAAGTATATCCTGGGACAGGGGGCGCAGATACGCAGTATTTT.

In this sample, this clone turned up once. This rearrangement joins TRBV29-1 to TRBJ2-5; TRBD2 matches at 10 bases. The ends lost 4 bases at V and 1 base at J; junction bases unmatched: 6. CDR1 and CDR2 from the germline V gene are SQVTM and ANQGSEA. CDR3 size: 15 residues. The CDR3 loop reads CSVGASGGFQETQYF. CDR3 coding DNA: TGCAGCGTTGGGGCTAGCGGGGGCTTCCAAGAGACCCAGTACTTC.

The CDR3 nucleotides are TGCGCCAGCAGCTTGGGACCTACAGGGAATGGAAACACCATATATTTT. The encoded protein is CASSLGPTGNGNTIYF. V gene TRBV5-1 combines with J gene TRBJ1-3, with D possibly TRBD1 on 6 matching bases. The CDR3 has 16 amino acids. CDR1 SGHRS and CDR2 YFSETQ come from the germline V gene. V dropped 0 bases and J dropped 3 bases, with 13 bases sitting between them. The full variable domain, in which reference TRBV5-1 and TRBJ1-3 provide the parts outside the CDR3, is KAGVTQTPRYLIKTRGQQVTLSCSPISGHRSVSWYQQTPGQGLQFLFEYFSETQRNKGNFPGRFSGRQFSNSRSEMNVSTLELGDSALYLCASSLGPTGNGNTIYFGEGSWLTVV.

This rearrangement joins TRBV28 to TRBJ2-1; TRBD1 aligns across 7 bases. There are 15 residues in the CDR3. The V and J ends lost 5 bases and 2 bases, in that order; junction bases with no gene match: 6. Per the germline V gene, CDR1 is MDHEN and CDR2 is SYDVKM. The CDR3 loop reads CASSQPGGTYNEQFF. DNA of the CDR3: TGTGCCAGCAGTCAACCAGGGGGAACCTACAATGAGCAGTTCTTC.

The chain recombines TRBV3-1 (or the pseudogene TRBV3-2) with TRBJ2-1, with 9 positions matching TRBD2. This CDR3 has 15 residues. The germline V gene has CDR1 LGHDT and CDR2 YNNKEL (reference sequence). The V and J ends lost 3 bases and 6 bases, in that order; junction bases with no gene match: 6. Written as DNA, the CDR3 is TGTGCCAGCAGCCATAGCGGGAGAGCGAGCAATGAGCAGTTCTTC. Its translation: CASSHSGRASNEQFF.

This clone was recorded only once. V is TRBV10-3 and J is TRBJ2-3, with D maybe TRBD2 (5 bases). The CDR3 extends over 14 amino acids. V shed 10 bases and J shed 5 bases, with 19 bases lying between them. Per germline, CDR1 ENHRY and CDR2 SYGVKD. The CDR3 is CATRSEVAKDTQYF. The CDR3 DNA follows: TGTGCCACCAGGTCGGAGGTCGCAAAAGATACGCAGTATTTT.

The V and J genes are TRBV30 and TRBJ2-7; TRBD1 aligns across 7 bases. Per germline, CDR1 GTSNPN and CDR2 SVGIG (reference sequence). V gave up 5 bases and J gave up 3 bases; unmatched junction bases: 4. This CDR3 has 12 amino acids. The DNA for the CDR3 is TGTGCCTGGCGACAGGGAGTCTACGAGCAGTACTTC. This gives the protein CAWRQGVYEQYF. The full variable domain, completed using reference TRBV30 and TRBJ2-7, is SQTIHQWPATLVQPVGSPLSLECTVEGTSNPNLYWYRQAAGRGLQLLFYSVGIGQISSEVPQNLSASRPQDRQFILSSKKLLLSDSGFYLCAWRQGVYEQYFGPGTRLTVT.

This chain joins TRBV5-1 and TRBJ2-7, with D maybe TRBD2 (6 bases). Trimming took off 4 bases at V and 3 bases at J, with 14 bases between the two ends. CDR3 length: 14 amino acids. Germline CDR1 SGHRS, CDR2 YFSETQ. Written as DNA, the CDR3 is TGCGCCAGCAGCCCCGACGGGGGATTCTACGAGCAGTACTTC. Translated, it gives CASSPDGGFYEQYF.

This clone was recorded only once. CDR3 amino acids: CAISESKTDVKDTQYF. The DNA of the CDR3 is TGTGCCATCAGTGAGTCGAAGACAGACGTGAAAGATACGCAGTATTTT. This chain links TRBV10-3 with TRBJ2-3; a possible D gene is TRBD1 (5 bases). Germline CDR1 ENHRY, CDR2 SYGVKD. The CDR3 covers 16 residues. Trimming took 0 bases from V and 5 from J, leaving 15 bases between them.

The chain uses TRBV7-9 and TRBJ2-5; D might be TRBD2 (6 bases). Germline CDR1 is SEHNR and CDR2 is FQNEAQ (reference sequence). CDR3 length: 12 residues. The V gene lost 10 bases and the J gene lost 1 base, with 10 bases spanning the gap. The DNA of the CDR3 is TGTGCCACCCGGGACTCCCAAGAGACCCAGTACTTC. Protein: CATRDSQETQYF.

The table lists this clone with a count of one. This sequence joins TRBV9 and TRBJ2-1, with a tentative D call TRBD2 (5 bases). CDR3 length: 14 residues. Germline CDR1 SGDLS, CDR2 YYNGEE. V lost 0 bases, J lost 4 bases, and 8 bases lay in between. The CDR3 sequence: CASSVEGSYNEQFF. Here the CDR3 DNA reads TGTGCCAGCAGCGTAGAAGGGAGTTACAATGAGCAGTTCTTC.

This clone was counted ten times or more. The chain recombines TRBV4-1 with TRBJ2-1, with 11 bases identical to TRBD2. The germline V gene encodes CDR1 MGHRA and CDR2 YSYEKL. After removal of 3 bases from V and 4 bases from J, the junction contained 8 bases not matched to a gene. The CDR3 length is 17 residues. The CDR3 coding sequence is TGCGCCAGCAGCCAGGGTCCGGGACTAGCGGATTACAATGAGCAGTTCTTC. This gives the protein CASSQGPGLADYNEQFF.

CDR3 amino acids: CASSPKIGTSQKAFF. CDR3 in DNA: TGTGCCAGCAGCCCCAAAATCGGGACATCCCAAAAAGCTTTCTTT. J is TRBJ1-1 and V is TRBV7-2; perhaps TRBD1 as D (6 bases). V was pared by 5 bases and J by 9 bases, with 22 bases between. Germline assignment: CDR1 SGHTA and CDR2 FQGNSA. The CDR3 covers 15 residues.

CDR3 residues: CATRVSSGNTIYF. CDR3 in DNA: TGTGCCACCAGAGTTAGCTCTGGAAACACCATATATTTT. The gene calls are TRBV7-2 and TRBJ1-3, with unresolved D. Trimming took 10 bases from V and 0 from J, leaving 10 bases between them. The CDR3 runs to 13 residues. Germline V gene sequence: CDR1 SGHTA, CDR2 FQGNSA.

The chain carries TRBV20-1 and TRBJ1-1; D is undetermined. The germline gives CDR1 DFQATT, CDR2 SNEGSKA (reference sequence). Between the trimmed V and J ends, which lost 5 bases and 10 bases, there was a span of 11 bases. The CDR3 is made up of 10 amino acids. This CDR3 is CSASQTGAFF. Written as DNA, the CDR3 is TGCAGTGCTTCGCAAACGGGAGCTTTCTTT.

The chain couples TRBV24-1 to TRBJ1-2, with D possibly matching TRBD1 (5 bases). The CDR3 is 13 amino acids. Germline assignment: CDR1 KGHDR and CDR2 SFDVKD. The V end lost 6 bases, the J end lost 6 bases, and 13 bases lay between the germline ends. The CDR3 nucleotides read TGTGCCACCAGTAAAAGGGGCGAAAATGGCTACACCTTC. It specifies CATSKRGENGYTF.

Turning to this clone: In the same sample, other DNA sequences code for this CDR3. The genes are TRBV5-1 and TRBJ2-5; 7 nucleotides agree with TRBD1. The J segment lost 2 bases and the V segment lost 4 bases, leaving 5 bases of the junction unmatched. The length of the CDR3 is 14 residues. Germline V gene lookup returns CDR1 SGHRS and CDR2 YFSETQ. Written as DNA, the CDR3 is TGCGCCAGCAGCCTAGGACAGGCTCAAGAGACCCAGTACTTC. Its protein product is CASSLGQAQETQYF.

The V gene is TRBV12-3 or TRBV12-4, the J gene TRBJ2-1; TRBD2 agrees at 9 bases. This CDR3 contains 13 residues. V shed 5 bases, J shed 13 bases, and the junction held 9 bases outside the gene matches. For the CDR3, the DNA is TGTGCCAGCAGTCTACAAGCGGGGGGAGAACAGTTCTTC. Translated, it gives CASSLQAGGEQFF.

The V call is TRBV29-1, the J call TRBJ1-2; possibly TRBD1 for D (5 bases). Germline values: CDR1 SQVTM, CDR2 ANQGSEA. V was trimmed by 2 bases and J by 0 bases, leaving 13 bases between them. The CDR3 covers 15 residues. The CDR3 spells CSVEKSRGANYGYTF. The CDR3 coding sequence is TGCAGCGTTGAAAAATCCCGGGGGGCTAACTATGGCTACACCTTC.

The CDR3, as DNA: TGTGCCTGGGCCCCGGGGGTCAACTACGAGCAGTACTTC. Residues: CAWAPGVNYEQYF. The J gene is TRBJ2-7, the V gene TRBV30; D possibly corresponds to TRBD2 (6 bases). Germline assignment: CDR1 GTSNPN and CDR2 SVGIG (reference sequence). The CDR3 spans 13 residues. V was pared by 5 bases and J by 3 bases, with 14 bases between.

This chain's CDR3 is CASSARTGPNTEAFF. In DNA, the CDR3 is TGTGCCAGCAGTGCCCGGACAGGGCCAAACACTGAAGCTTTCTTT. This chain uses TRBV6-6 with TRBJ1-1, with TRBD1 matching over 8 bases. The CDR3 spans 15 residues. Germline V gene sequence: CDR1 MNHNY, CDR2 SVGAGI (reference sequence). Trimming at V came to 5 bases and at J to 2 bases, leaving 7 bases not matched to a gene.

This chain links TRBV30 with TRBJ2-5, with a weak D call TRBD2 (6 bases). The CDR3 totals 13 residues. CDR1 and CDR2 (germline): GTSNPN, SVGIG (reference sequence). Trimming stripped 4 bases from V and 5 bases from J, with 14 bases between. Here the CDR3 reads CAWTRDLRETQYF. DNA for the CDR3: TGTGCCTGGACGAGGGACTTAAGGGAGACCCAGTACTTC.

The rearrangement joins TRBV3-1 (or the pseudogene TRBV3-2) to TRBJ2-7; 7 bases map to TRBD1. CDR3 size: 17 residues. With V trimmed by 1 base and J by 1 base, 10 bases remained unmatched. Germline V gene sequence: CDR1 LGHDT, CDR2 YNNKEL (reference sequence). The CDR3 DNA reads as TGTGCCAGCAGCCAAGGGGCCGGGACAGTCGGTTCCTACGAGCAGTACTTC. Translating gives CASSQGAGTVGSYEQYF.

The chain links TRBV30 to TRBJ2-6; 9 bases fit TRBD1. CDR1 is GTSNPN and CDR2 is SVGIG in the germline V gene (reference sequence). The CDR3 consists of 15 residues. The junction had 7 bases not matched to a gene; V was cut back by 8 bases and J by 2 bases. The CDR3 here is CAETGGWAGANVLTF. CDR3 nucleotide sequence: TGTGCCGAAACAGGGGGCTGGGCTGGGGCCAACGTCCTGACTTTC.

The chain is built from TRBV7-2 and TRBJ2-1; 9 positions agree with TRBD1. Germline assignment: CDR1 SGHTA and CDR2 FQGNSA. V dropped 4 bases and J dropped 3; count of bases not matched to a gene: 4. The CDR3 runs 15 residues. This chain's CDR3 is CASSSRQGGYNEQFF. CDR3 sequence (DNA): TGTGCCAGCAGCTCTCGACAGGGGGGCTACAATGAGCAGTTCTTC.

The CDR3 DNA sequence: TGTGCCAGCAGCTTGCTCACCTCAGACTACAATGAGCAGTTCTTC. This encodes CASSLLTSDYNEQFF. V gene TRBV5-5 combines with J gene TRBJ2-1, with unresolved D. The V end lost 1 base, the J end lost 3 bases, and 11 bases lay between the germline ends. Germline V lookup: CDR1 SGHKS, CDR2 YYEKEE (reference sequence). This CDR3 has 15 amino acids.

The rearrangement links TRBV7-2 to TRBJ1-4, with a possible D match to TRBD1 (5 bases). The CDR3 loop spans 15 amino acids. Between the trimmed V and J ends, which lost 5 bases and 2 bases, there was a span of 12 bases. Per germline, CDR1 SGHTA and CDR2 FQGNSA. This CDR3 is CASSVDSMTNEKLFF. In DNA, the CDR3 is TGTGCCAGCAGCGTTGACAGTATGACTAATGAAAAACTGTTTTTT.

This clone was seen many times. CDR3 nucleotide sequence: TGTGCCATCATCGGGGGTTCTGGAAACACCATATATTTT. Its protein product is CAIIGGSGNTIYF. The chain employs TRBV10-3 and TRBJ1-3; perhaps TRBD1 as D (5 bases). The V gene lost 7 bases and the J gene lost 1 base, with 8 bases spanning the gap. Germline V gene lookup returns CDR1 ENHRY and CDR2 SYGVKD. The CDR3 has 13 amino acids.

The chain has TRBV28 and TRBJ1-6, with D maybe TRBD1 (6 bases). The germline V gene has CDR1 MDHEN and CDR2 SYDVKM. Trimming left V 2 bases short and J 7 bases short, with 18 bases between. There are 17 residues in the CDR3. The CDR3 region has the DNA TGTGCCAGCAGTTTAACGGCGGTAGGGGGAAGGAATTCACCCCTCCACTTT. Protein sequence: CASSLTAVGGRNSPLHF.